Listed below are T cell receptor beta chains from one sample, sequenced in a study of blood T cell repertoires in COVID-19. Produced via immunoSEQ multiplex PCR; TCRdb's table is partial and in-frame only. The data hold 410,000 or so clones, with about 91% observed a single time. The sequenced material came from peripheral blood. Every receptor here comes from a woman in her forties with COVID-19, enrolled during active disease. Both conserved end residues are part of each CDR3. D genes are given only for firm matches. For some rows the clone size is stated as once, few or many, or as a class when expanded; others skip it.

V	J	size	D	CDR3	DNA
TRBV27	TRBJ1-2	.	TRBD1	CASSLSGTGDVLDYGYTF	TGTGCCAGCAGTTTATCTGGGACAGGGGATGTTCTGGACTATGGCTACACCTTC
TRBV2	TRBJ2-2	.	TRBD1	CASNTDRGPGELFF	TGTGCCAGCAATACTGACAGGGGGCCCGGGGAGCTGTTTTTT
TRBV10-3	TRBJ2-3	.	TRBD1	CAISGQGEDTQYF	TGTGCCATCAGTGGACAGGGGGAGGATACGCAGTATTTT
TRBV7-8	TRBJ1-1	.	.	CASSLGGLSSRNTEAFF	TGTGCCAGCAGCTTAGGGGGACTATCCTCGCGCAACACTGAAGCTTTCTTT
TRBV5-6	TRBJ1-3	.	.	CASSPSFSGNTIYF	TGTGCCAGCAGCCCTAGTTTTTCTGGAAACACCATATATTTT
TRBV2	TRBJ1-1	.	TRBD1	CASRKDRAYTEAFF	TGTGCCAGCAGGAAAGACAGGGCATACACTGAAGCTTTCTTT
TRBV28	TRBJ1-5	.	.	CASSLTGNQPQHF	TGTGCCAGCAGTTTAACAGGCAATCAGCCCCAGCATTTT
TRBV7-9	TRBJ1-3	.	.	CASSRGRAGNTIYF	TGTGCCAGCAGTCGGGGTAGGGCTGGAAACACCATATATTTT
TRBV19	TRBJ1-1	.	TRBD1	CASRTGTGGMNTEAFF	TGTGCCAGTAGAACCGGGACAGGGGGCATGAACACTGAAGCTTTCTTT
TRBV5-1	TRBJ1-2	once	.	CASSLDTAGPTGYTF	TGCGCCAGCAGCTTGGATACGGCAGGCCCCACGGGCTACACCTTC
TRBV5-1	TRBJ2-2	.	TRBD2	CASSPLAGGTGELFF	TGCGCCAGCAGCCCCTTGGCGGGAGGTACCGGGGAGCTGTTTTTT
TRBV5-4	TRBJ2-7	many	TRBD2	CASSWGTSGGYEQYF	TGTGCCAGCAGCTGGGGAACTAGCGGGGGCTACGAGCAGTACTTC
TRBV7-3	TRBJ1-1	.	.	CASSSQGANTEAFF	TGTGCCAGCAGCTCGCAGGGTGCGAACACTGAAGCTTTCTTT
TRBV5-1	TRBJ2-2	.	.	CASSLEWPGELFF	TGCGCCAGCAGCTTGGAGTGGCCCGGGGAGCTGTTTTTT
TRBV7-9	TRBJ1-5	.	.	CASSPTKTGVPAQHF	TGTGCCAGCAGCCCGACTAAGACAGGAGTACCAGCCCAGCATTTT
TRBV7-2	TRBJ2-7	.	TRBD2	CASSLVASGARYEQYF	TGTGCCAGCAGCTTAGTCGCTAGCGGGGCACGCTACGAGCAGTACTTC
TRBV7-9	TRBJ2-7	.	TRBD1	CASSLALSGQGAYEQYF	TGTGCCAGCAGCTTAGCGCTATCCGGGCAGGGGGCTTACGAGCAGTACTTC
TRBV7-8	TRBJ2-7	.	TRBD2	CASSLASGSYEQYF	TGTGCCAGCAGCTTGGCTAGCGGGAGTTACGAGCAGTACTTC
TRBV14	TRBJ1-2	.	.	CASSPGTSYGYTF	TGTGCCAGCAGCCCAGGGACAAGCTATGGCTACACCTTC
TRBV6-5	TRBJ2-5	.	.	CASSLDRPRGETQYF	TGTGCCAGCAGTTTGGACAGACCCAGAGGAGAGACCCAGTACTTC
TRBV2	TRBJ2-7	.	TRBD1	CASSIGQGPSPYEQYF	TGTGCCAGCAGTATCGGACAGGGACCAAGCCCCTACGAGCAGTACTTC
TRBV15	TRBJ1-5	.	.	CATIQAPSNQPQHF	TGTGCCACAATACAGGCGCCGAGCAATCAGCCCCAGCATTTT
TRBV5-4	TRBJ1-1	.	TRBD1	CASSLGGQGSTEAFF	TGTGCCAGCAGCTTGGGGGGACAGGGCTCCACTGAAGCTTTCTTT
TRBV19	TRBJ1-5	.	.	CASSIYGESGNQPQHF	TGTGCCAGTAGTATATACGGGGAGTCGGGCAATCAGCCCCAGCATTTT
TRBV7-3	TRBJ1-1	.	TRBD1	CASSTATGGMSTEAFF	TGTGCCAGCAGCACAGCGACAGGGGGCATGAGCACTGAAGCTTTCTTT
TRBV28	TRBJ1-5	.	.	CASREGNQPQHF	TGTGCCAGCAGGGAGGGCAATCAGCCCCAGCATTTT
TRBV27	TRBJ2-1	.	.	CASSLSRSGTPEQFF	TGTGCCAGCAGTTTATCGAGGTCCGGGACTCCCGAGCAGTTCTTC
TRBV4-3	TRBJ1-5	.	.	CASSQGAGSGNQPQHF	TGCGCCAGCAGCCAAGGGGCAGGGTCGGGCAATCAGCCCCAGCATTTT
TRBV6-6	TRBJ1-1	.	.	CASSSRANTEAFF	TGTGCCAGCAGTTCCAGGGCGAACACTGAAGCTTTCTTT
TRBV19	TRBJ2-5	.	.	CASSPDSLRGETQYF	TGTGCCAGTTCCCCGGACAGCCTACGAGGGGAGACCCAGTACTTC
TRBV5-1	TRBJ2-2	.	.	CASSGQRLTGELFF	TGCGCCAGCAGCGGACAACGCCTGACCGGGGAGCTGTTTTTT
TRBV7-6	TRBJ2-7	.	.	CASSPDPLEPRIAESYEQYF	TGTGCCAGCAGCCCCGACCCCCTAGAACCGCGTATAGCGGAGTCCTACGAGCAGTACTTC
TRBV5-1	TRBJ2-1	.	.	CASSPLRNDEQFF	TGCGCCAGCAGCCCTCTCAGGAACGATGAGCAGTTCTTC
TRBV21-1	TRBJ1-2	.	.	CASSKEPLEGAFYGYTF	TGTGCCAGCAGCAAAGAGCCTCTGGAGGGAGCGTTCTATGGCTACACCTTC
TRBV5-1	TRBJ2-3	.	TRBD2	CASSLYIDIAGGGDTQYF	TGCGCCAGCAGCTTGTATATTGACATAGCGGGAGGAGGGGATACGCAGTATTTT
TRBV3-1/TRBV3-2	TRBJ1-3	.	.	CASSQGNRDTIYF	TGTGCCAGCAGCCAAGGAAACAGGGACACCATATATTTT
TRBV30	TRBJ1-1	.	.	CAWSVSSAEAFF	TGTGCCTGGAGTGTATCGTCTGCTGAAGCTTTCTTT
TRBV18	TRBJ2-4	.	.	CASSPSTTSAKNIQYF	TGTGCCAGCTCACCAAGTACAACATCAGCCAAAAACATTCAGTACTTC
TRBV4-3	TRBJ2-7	once	.	CASSQDLSGAFHLFYEQYF	TGCGCCAGCAGCCAAGATCTTTCTGGAGCCTTTCATCTTTTCTACGAGCAGTACTTC
TRBV5-5	TRBJ1-2	.	.	CASSQDLPYGYTF	TGTGCCAGCAGCCAGGATTTACCCTATGGCTACACCTTC
TRBV19	TRBJ1-2	.	TRBD1	CASSVRDRGLGYTF	TGTGCCAGTAGTGTGCGGGACAGGGGGCTCGGCTACACCTTC